The rows below give T cell receptor beta chains drawn from one sample of a study of radiotherapy plus CTLA-4 blockade in lung cancer. The data were produced by immunoSEQ multiplex PCR, yet TCRdb's version contains in-frame clones alone and is incomplete. This table holds 75,000 to 100,000 clones, 80% to 90% found once. The source material was peripheral blood, sampled from a patient treated with radiotherapy plus ipilimumab. The receptors derive from a human donor with non-small cell lung cancer that progressed on radiotherapy plus ipilimumab. CDR3s include the opening cysteine and the closing phenylalanine or tryptophan. The D gene is left open where the match is weak.

CASSYPGAGSTEAFF	TGTGCCAGCAGTTACCCTGGGGCAGGGAGCACTGAAGCTTTCTTT	TRBV6-5	-	TRBJ1-1
CATYKPQTYNEKLFF	TGTGCCACCTATAAACCCCAGACTTATAATGAAAAACTGTTTTTT	TRBV6-7	-	TRBJ1-4
CASSLSGSYTEAFF	TGTGCCAGCAGCCTTTCAGGGAGTTATACTGAAGCTTTCTTT	TRBV27	-	TRBJ1-1
CASSPHSRGGHEQYF	TGTGCCAGCAGCCCCCACTCCCGGGGAGGCCACGAGCAGTACTTC	TRBV9	-	TRBJ2-7
CASSPATSIEQYF	TGTGCCAGCAGCCCGGCGACTAGCATCGAGCAGTACTTC	TRBV11-2	TRBD2	TRBJ2-7
CATLRGRETEAFF	TGTGCCACGTTGAGGGGGCGGGAGACTGAGGCTTTCTTT	TRBV28	TRBD1	TRBJ1-1
CASTNILGYEQYF	TGTGCCAGCACCAACATACTAGGCTACGAGCAGTACTTC	TRBV2	-	TRBJ2-7
CASSFWGNEKLFF	TGTGCCAGCAGTTTTTGGGGCAATGAAAAACTGTTTTTT	TRBV27	-	TRBJ1-4
CASSLVAGETGELFF	TGCGCCAGCAGCTTGGTAGCGGGAGAAACCGGGGAGCTGTTTTTT	TRBV5-1	TRBD2	TRBJ2-2
CASSLQRGQETQYF	TGTGCCAGCAGCCTTCAGCGGGGGCAAGAGACCCAGTACTTC	TRBV6-5	TRBD2	TRBJ2-5
CASGLAGSGNTIYF	TGTGCTAGTGGTTTGGCCGGTTCTGGAAACACCATATATTTT	TRBV12-5	-	TRBJ1-3
CASSLESGVTYEQYF	TGTGCCAGCAGCTTAGAGTCGGGTGTGACCTACGAGCAGTACTTC	TRBV7-6	-	TRBJ2-7